These 12 T cell receptor beta chains were all obtained from the same sample, sequenced in a study of CD8+CD57+ T cells in acquired aplastic anemia (dated by TCRdb to the late 2010s). Patients chosen for sequencing had shown expansion of CD8+CD57+ cells by flow cytometry. Sequencing was performed on an Illumina HiSeq 2000. Genomic DNA was used as template for profiling of TCR beta VDJ combinations and CDR3 sequences. The public reads were quality trimmed at Q25 with fastp and then assembled into clones with MiXCR by TCRdb, keeping productive beta chains. Every entry covers one CDR3 protein and lists the most common genes and DNA from its rows. This sample holds about 160,000 distinct CDR3 sequences; around half were observed only once. The ten most abundant clones make up approximately 3% of the sample. Sequencing was done on a sample of sorted CD4+, CD8+, or CD8+CD57+ T cells (not recorded which) from PBMCs. Receptors originate from a human donor with aplastic anemia.

The V gene is TRBV25-1, the J gene TRBJ2-1, with TRBD1 matching 11 bases. V was clipped by 3 bases and J by 5 bases; unmatched bases: 3. The CDR3 has 15 residues. Germline V gene sequence: CDR1 MGHDK, CDR2 SYGVNS. CDR3 loop: CASSDAGQGDNEQFF. In DNA form, the CDR3 reads TGTGCCAGCAGTGACGCGGGACAGGGGGACAATGAGCAGTTCTTC.

This sequence joins TRBV15 and TRBJ2-5; D is unclear. V was trimmed by 5 bases and J by 0 bases, leaving 16 bases between them. Per the germline V gene, CDR1 is LNHNV and CDR2 is YYDKDF (reference sequence). The length of the CDR3 is 16 residues. The CDR3 here is CATSQRRSAYQETQYF. The CDR3 DNA reads as TGTGCCACCAGCCAGAGAAGGAGCGCTTACCAAGAGACCCAGTACTTC. The whole variable domain, remainder taken from reference TRBV15 and TRBJ2-5, is DAMVIQNPRYQVTQFGKPVTLSCSQTLNHNVMYWYQQKSSQAPKLLFHYYDKDFNNEADTPDNFQSRRPNTSFCFLDIRSPGLGDTAMYLCATSQRRSAYQETQYFGPGTRLLVL.

The V gene is TRBV20-1, the J gene TRBJ2-5; D is unresolved. The V gene's germline CDR1 is DFQATT and CDR2 SNEGSKA (reference sequence). The CDR3 is made up of 14 amino acids. V was cut by 2 bases and J by 4 bases, with 14 bases left in between. CDR3: CSARPTTPPETQYF. In DNA, the CDR3 is TGCAGTGCTAGACCAACGACACCCCCAGAGACCCAGTACTTC.

Ten or more counts support this clonotype. The chain recombines TRBV6-5 with TRBJ2-7, with 8 bases that match TRBD1. The germline V gene encodes CDR1 MNHEY and CDR2 SVGAGI. V dropped 3 bases and J dropped 6; count of bases not matched to a gene: 7. The CDR3 sequence is 14 residues long. This chain's CDR3 is CASSYSLQGGEQYF. CDR3 coding DNA: TGTGCCAGCAGTTATTCCTTACAGGGGGGCGAGCAGTACTTC.

The chain carries TRBV10-3 and TRBJ1-5; no firm D call. This CDR3 has 13 amino acids. In germline, CDR1 is ENHRY, CDR2 SYGVKD. Trimming cost V 4 bases and J 6 bases, with 10 bases left between them. CDR3 DNA sequence: TGTGCCATCAGTGGCGGGGAATCTCAGCCCCAGCATTTT. This translates into CAISGGESQPQHF.

V is TRBV11-3 and J is TRBJ2-5; either TRBD1 or TRBD2 may supply D (6 bases each). CDR3 length equals 15 residues. Germline CDR1 reads SGHNT; CDR2 reads YENEEA. Trimming cost V 4 bases and J 5 bases, with 17 bases left between them. CDR3 DNA sequence: TGTGCCAGCAGCTCGGGGGCAGGTGTCAGGGAGACCCAGTACTTC. Amino acid sequence: CASSSGAGVRETQYF.

Regarding this clonotype: A much bigger clone sits one base away, suggesting this may be a read error. This sequence joins TRBV12-3 or TRBV12-4 and TRBJ1-2; D remains unclear. V gave up 5 bases and J gave up 6 bases, with 7 bases separating them. The CDR3 spans 11 residues. CDR3 DNA sequence: TGTGCCAGCAGTCAAATGGATGGCTACACCTTC. This codes for CASSQMDGYTF.

The genes are TRBV19 and TRBJ2-7, with D possibly TRBD1 on 7 matching bases. Between the trimmed V and J ends, which lost 7 bases and 1 base, there was a span of 14 bases. The germline V gene encodes CDR1 LNHDA and CDR2 SQIVND (reference sequence). This CDR3 region has 14 residues. The CDR3 here is CASTSRGASYEQYF. In DNA form, the CDR3 reads TGTGCCAGTACCTCCAGGGGGGCTTCCTACGAGCAGTACTTC.

This clonotype has only a few counts. This chain links TRBV10-3 with TRBJ2-1, with D perhaps assigned TRBD1 or TRBD2 (6 bases each). The V gene's germline CDR1 is ENHRY and CDR2 SYGVKD. This CDR3 comprises 13 residues. With 4 bases removed from V and 6 bases from J, the gap between germline ends came to 10 bases. DNA for the CDR3: TGTGCCATCAGTGCACAGGGAGGCAATGAGCAGTTCTTC. This translates into CAISAQGGNEQFF.

This clonotype was detected once. The germline gene is not matched at one end of the junction; a read error may be the cause. The rearrangement joins TRBV7-7 to TRBJ2-7; 7 nucleotides match TRBD1. The CDR3 covers 14 residues. The V gene's germline CDR1 is SSHAT and CDR2 FNYEAQ (reference sequence). CDR3 loop: CASSHNRGIHEQYF. DNA for the CDR3: TGTGCTAGCAGCCACAACAGGGGAATCCACGAGCAGTACTTC.

Remarks on this clonotype: This may be a read error, as it is one base from a much larger clone. The V gene is TRBV5-1, the J gene TRBJ1-4; D may be TRBD1 (6 bases). Germline loops: CDR1 SGHRS, CDR2 YFSETQ. This CDR3 has 15 amino acids. The ends were cut back, 6 bases at V and 2 bases at J, with 14 bases in the middle. The CDR3 DNA follows: TGCGCCAGCACCACGAGGGGGGATACTAATGAAAAACTGTTTTTT. This sequence encodes CASTTRGDTNEKLFF.

This clonotype was counted only a few times. The chain uses TRBV7-9 and TRBJ1-4; a weak D match, TRBD1 (5 bases). Trimming shortened V by 10 bases and J by 6 bases, and 15 bases separated the two germline ends. Germline CDR1 SEHNR, CDR2 FQNEAQ (reference sequence). CDR3 length: 13 residues. For the CDR3, the DNA is TGTGCCACCAGGTCGGGGCTGGATGAAAAACTGTTTTTT. As protein: CATRSGLDEKLFF.